One TCR beta chain is described in this entry. The data belong to a study of blood T cell repertoires in COVID-19. At the level of the study: The United States, Italy and Spain supplied acute and convalescent COVID-19 samples. PBMCs, B-cell-depleted T cells, or T cells provided the cDNA or gDNA that made up the material.

Per the original data handling: By means of reference gene primer amplification, nucleated cell counts were estimated. Here immunoSEQ multiplex PCR was the method, and the copy in TCRdb shows in-frame clones only, minus some. V, J and clone size reflect that table, while D and trimming were determined from the DNA. This table holds about 120,000 clones, about 85% found once. The source material was peripheral blood. This clonotype originated in an elderly man with acute or convalescent COVID-19.

CDR3: CASSYRSAGQQPQHF. As DNA, the CDR3 is TGTGCCAGCAGTTACCGATCGGCAGGACAACAGCCCCAGCATTTT. The gene calls are TRBV6-2 or TRBV6-3 and TRBJ1-5; D possibly corresponds to TRBD1 (5 bases). CDR3 size: 15 residues. Germline values: CDR1 MNHEY, CDR2 SVGEGT. The V end lost 2 bases, the J end lost 7 bases, and 15 bases lay between the germline ends.